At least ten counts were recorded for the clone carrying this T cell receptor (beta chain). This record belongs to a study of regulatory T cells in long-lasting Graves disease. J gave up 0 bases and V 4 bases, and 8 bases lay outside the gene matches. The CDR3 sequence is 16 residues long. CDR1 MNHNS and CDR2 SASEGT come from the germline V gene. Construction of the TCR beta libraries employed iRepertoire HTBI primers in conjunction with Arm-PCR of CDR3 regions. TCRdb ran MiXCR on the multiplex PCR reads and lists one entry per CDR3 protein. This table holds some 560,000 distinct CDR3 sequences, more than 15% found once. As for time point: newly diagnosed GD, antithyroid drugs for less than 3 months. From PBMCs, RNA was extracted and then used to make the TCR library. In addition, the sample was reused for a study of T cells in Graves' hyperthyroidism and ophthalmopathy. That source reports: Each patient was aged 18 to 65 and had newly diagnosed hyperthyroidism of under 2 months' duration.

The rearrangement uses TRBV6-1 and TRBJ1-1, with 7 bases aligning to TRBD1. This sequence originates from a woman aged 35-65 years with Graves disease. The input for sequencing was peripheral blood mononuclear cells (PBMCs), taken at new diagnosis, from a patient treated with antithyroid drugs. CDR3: CASSVEGGLMNTEAFF. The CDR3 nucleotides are TGTGCCAGCAGTGTTGAAGGGGGCTTGATGAACACTGAAGCTTTCTTT.